These 24 T cell receptor beta chains were all obtained from the same sample, sequenced in a study of technical replicates of blood from a few donors. Sequencing used immunoSEQ multiplex PCR; TCRdb keeps in-frame clones, though not all of them. The table lists approximately 70,000 clones, over 85% of them singletons, with approximately 0.4% in the top ten. The specimen sequenced was T cells isolated from PBMCs. These receptors were obtained from a human donor in good health.

The V gene is TRBV29-1, the J gene TRBJ2-1; D possibly corresponds to TRBD1 (6 bases). Germline CDR1 is SQVTM and CDR2 is ANQGSEA. The ends were cut back, 1 base at V and 8 bases at J, with 9 bases in the middle. This CDR3 is built from 12 residues. CDR3 amino acids: CSVEGTVYEQFF. CDR3 coding DNA: TGCAGCGTTGAAGGGACAGTTTATGAGCAGTTCTTC.

The gene calls are TRBV7-9 and TRBJ2-1; tentatively, D is TRBD2 (6 bases). The V gene's germline CDR1 is SEHNR and CDR2 FQNEAQ (reference sequence). V lost 5 bases and J lost 2, with 13 bases in between. The CDR3 totals 15 residues. CDR3 sequence reads: CASSPRTKAYNEQFF. For the CDR3, the DNA is TGTGCCAGCAGCCCCAGGACTAAAGCCTACAATGAGCAGTTCTTC.

This chain's CDR3 is CASRAGTSDNEQFF. In DNA form, the CDR3 reads TGTGCCAGCAGGGCCGGGACTAGCGACAATGAGCAGTTCTTC. J is TRBJ2-1 and V is TRBV9, with TRBD2 matching over 10 bases. This CDR3 contains 14 residues. Germline-derived CDR1 and CDR2 are SGDLS and YYNGEE. The V and J ends lost 5 bases and 5 bases, in that order; junction bases with no gene match: 4.

This chain connects TRBV4-1 to TRBJ2-2, with 9 bases matching TRBD2. The CDR3 is 19 amino acids. V lost 4 bases and J lost 1; bases outside the gene matches: 13. Germline V lookup: CDR1 MGHRA, CDR2 YSYEKL. The CDR3 DNA reads TGCGCCAGCAGCCTCCGGGCGGGGGGGATAACCCAGAACACCGGGGAGCTGTTTTTT. Residues: CASSLRAGGITQNTGELFF.

This clone was found once. The gene calls are TRBV6-1 and TRBJ2-3, with 11 bases aligning to TRBD2. J gave up 4 bases and V 4 bases, and 10 bases lay outside the gene matches. The CDR3 has 17 residues. The germline V gene encodes CDR1 MNHNS and CDR2 SASEGT. This chain's CDR3 is CASSAVAGGHFSDTQYF. DNA for the CDR3: TGTGCCAGCAGTGCGGTAGCGGGAGGGCATTTTTCAGATACGCAGTATTTT.

The chain is built from TRBV7-9 and TRBJ2-5; perhaps TRBD1 as D (5 bases). The CDR3 is 17 residues long. V gave up 5 bases and J gave up 4 bases, with 23 bases separating them. From germline, CDR1 is SEHNR and CDR2 FQNEAQ (reference sequence). CDR3 loop: CASSQGAEGFRPETQYF. As DNA, the CDR3 is TGTGCCAGCAGCCAAGGGGCCGAAGGATTTCGTCCAGAGACCCAGTACTTC. The entire variable domain, with the rest obtained from reference TRBV7-9 and TRBJ2-5, is as follows: DTGVSQNPRHKITKRGQNVTFRCDPISEHNRLYWYRQTLGQGPEFLTYFQNEAQLEKSRLLSDRFSAERPKGSFSTLEIQRTEQGDSAMYLCASSQGAEGFRPETQYFGPGTRLLVL.

This clone has a handful of counts. J is TRBJ2-1 and V is TRBV29-1, with TRBD2 matching 10 bases. Looked up from germline, CDR1 is SQVTM and CDR2 is ANQGSEA. The CDR3 covers 15 residues. V dropped 4 bases and J dropped 2; count of bases not matched to a gene: 5. The DNA for the CDR3 is TGCAGCGTTGGGCTAGCGGGAGACCCCTACAATGAGCAGTTCTTC. Translation: CSVGLAGDPYNEQFF.

This clone was seen more than once but under ten times. This chain joins TRBV4-3 and TRBJ1-1; TRBD1 is a possible D gene (5 bases). CDR1 and CDR2 (germline): LGHNA, YSLEER. The CDR3 runs 16 residues. The V and J ends lost 2 bases and 0 bases respectively, with 13 bases between them. The CDR3 sequence: CASSQKQGVMNTEAFF. DNA for the CDR3: TGCGCCAGCAGCCAAAAGCAGGGCGTTATGAACACTGAAGCTTTCTTT.

The V call is TRBV5-6, the J call TRBJ1-5, with 7 bases aligning to TRBD1. The CDR3 consists of 14 residues. Losses at the gene ends were 3 bases for V and 3 bases for J; bases not matched to a gene: 3. The germline V gene encodes CDR1 SGHDT and CDR2 YYEEEE. The CDR3 region has the DNA TGTGCCAGCAGCTCGGGACAGCTCAATCAGCCCCAGCATTTT. It translates to CASSSGQLNQPQHF.

This chain uses TRBV14 with TRBJ2-7; 10 bases are shared with TRBD1. J lost 3 bases, V lost 2 bases, and 10 bases had no gene match. Germline V gene sequence: CDR1 SGHDN, CDR2 FVKESK. The CDR3 consists of 17 residues. CDR3 protein: CASSQWNPGQGIYEQYF. Here the CDR3 DNA reads TGTGCCAGCAGCCAATGGAATCCGGGACAGGGGATCTACGAGCAGTACTTC.

This chain connects TRBV5-1 to TRBJ2-1; 7 bases match TRBD1. This CDR3 is built from 15 residues. J gave up 4 bases and V 0 bases, and 4 bases lay outside the gene matches. The germline V gene has CDR1 SGHRS and CDR2 YFSETQ. The CDR3 reads CASSLEGARYNEQFF. CDR3 DNA: TGCGCCAGCAGCTTGGAGGGGGCAAGGTACAATGAGCAGTTCTTC.

The V and J genes are TRBV19 and TRBJ1-2, with a tentative D call TRBD1 (6 bases). V was clipped by 8 bases and J by 5 bases, with 30 bases between them. CDR3 length: 18 amino acids. CDR1 LNHDA and CDR2 SQIVND come from the germline V gene (reference sequence). CDR3 amino acids: CASAVAQGSAGGAYGYTF. In nucleotides, the CDR3 is TGTGCCAGTGCTGTCGCCCAGGGTTCGGCTGGGGGGGCATATGGCTACACCTTC.

This clone came up a few times. V is TRBV9 and J is TRBJ2-2, with D perhaps TRBD1 (5 bases). Deletions cut 5 bases from V and 0 bases from J, with 11 bases between. The CDR3 has 15 residues. The germline CDR1 and CDR2 sequences are SGDLS and YYNGEE. The CDR3 DNA is TGTGCCAGCAGTGGACATATGGCGAACACCGGGGAGCTGTTTTTT. Translated, it gives CASSGHMANTGELFF.

The chain carries TRBV9 and TRBJ2-7; D not certain. Trimming took off 0 bases at V and 2 bases at J, with 6 bases between the two ends. Germline CDR1 is SGDLS and CDR2 is YYNGEE. This CDR3 comprises 13 residues. The CDR3 nucleotides read TGTGCCAGCAGCGTAGACACAGCCTACGAGCAGTACTTC. This gives the protein CASSVDTAYEQYF. The whole variable domain, remainder taken from reference TRBV9 and TRBJ2-7, is DSGVTQTPKHLITATGQRVTLRCSPRSGDLSVYWYQQSLDQGLQFLIQYYNGEERAKGNILERFSAQQFPDLHSELNLSSLELGDSALYFCASSVDTAYEQYFGPGTRLTVT.

The gene calls are TRBV7-2 and TRBJ2-5; no firm D call. The CDR3 extends over 12 amino acids. The V end was cut by 1 base, the J end by 5 bases, with 5 bases between. The germline V gene encodes CDR1 SGHTA and CDR2 FQGNSA. The CDR3 here is CASSLDLETQYF. The CDR3, as DNA: TGTGCCAGCAGCTTAGATCTGGAGACCCAGTACTTC.

This CDR3 is CASSSPEGAGGPRDNEQFF. In DNA, the CDR3 is TGTGCCAGCAGTTCGCCGGAAGGAGCGGGAGGGCCGAGGGATAATGAGCAGTTCTTC. V and J are TRBV28 and TRBJ2-1; TRBD2 agrees at 10 bases. Germline assignment: CDR1 MDHEN and CDR2 SYDVKM. The V and J ends lost 4 bases and 7 bases, in that order; junction bases with no gene match: 19. This CDR3 comprises 19 residues.

This clone was recorded only once. This chain connects TRBV7-9 to TRBJ2-7; TRBD1 aligns across 7 bases. The V and J ends lost 0 bases and 6 bases, in that order; junction bases with no gene match: 5. This CDR3 contains 14 residues. CDR1 and CDR2 from the germline V gene are SEHNR and FQNEAQ (reference sequence). CDR3 DNA sequence: TGTGCCAGCAGCTTAGCCTCACAGGGGCGCGAGCAGTACTTC. Protein sequence: CASSLASQGREQYF.

The V call is TRBV6-5, the J call TRBJ2-3; TRBD2 matches 7 bases. J was trimmed by 3 bases and V by 7 bases; bases with no gene match: 7. The length of the CDR3 is 14 residues. Germline loops: CDR1 MNHEY, CDR2 SVGAGI. CDR3 sequence (DNA): TGTGCCAGCACTGAGGCGGGAGAGACAGATACGCAGTATTTT. Amino acids: CASTEAGETDTQYF.

V is TRBV19 and J is TRBJ1-2, with unresolved D. This CDR3 is built from 12 residues. The V end lost 5 bases, the J end lost 5 bases, and 9 bases lay between the germline ends. The germline V gene has CDR1 LNHDA and CDR2 SQIVND (reference sequence). The CDR3, as DNA: TGTGCCAGTAGTCAGTCGGGGTATGGCTACACCTTC. Translation: CASSQSGYGYTF.

V is TRBV29-1 and J is TRBJ2-1; TRBD2 aligns across 10 bases. The length of the CDR3 is 13 residues. Germline-derived CDR1 and CDR2 are SQVTM and ANQGSEA. The V and J ends lost 6 bases and 10 bases, in that order; junction bases with no gene match: 9. The CDR3 sequence is CSVDRTSGWEQFF. The CDR3 DNA reads TGCAGCGTCGATCGGACTAGCGGATGGGAGCAGTTCTTC.

This clone was detected only once. The J gene is TRBJ2-7, the V gene TRBV29-1; 11 bases line up with TRBD1. The CDR3 has 15 amino acids. The germline CDR1 and CDR2 sequences are SQVTM and ANQGSEA. V was pared by 6 bases and J by 1 base, with 8 bases of the junction left unmatched. CDR3 residues: CSVDRGQGISYEQYF. The CDR3 nucleotides are TGCAGCGTGGACAGGGGGCAAGGAATTTCCTACGAGCAGTACTTC.

This chain uses TRBV7-9 with TRBJ2-3; 10 bases line up with TRBD1. Germline CDR1 SEHNR, CDR2 FQNEAQ (reference sequence). The CDR3 sequence is 15 residues long. Unmatched junction bases numbered 3, after V lost 3 bases and J lost 3 bases. The CDR3 DNA reads TGTGCCAGCAGCTTGGGACAGGGGATAACAGATACGCAGTATTTT. Translating it yields CASSLGQGITDTQYF.

The rearrangement joins TRBV7-9 to TRBJ1-1; 7 nucleotides align to TRBD1. V trimming: 5 bases; J trimming: 0 bases; junction bases outside the gene matches: 6. Per germline, CDR1 SEHNR and CDR2 FQNEAQ (reference sequence). The CDR3 sequence is 15 residues long. In DNA form, the CDR3 reads TGTGCCAGCAGCCTCCCCAGGGGGATGAACACTGAAGCTTTCTTT. Its protein product is CASSLPRGMNTEAFF.

V is TRBV2 and J is TRBJ2-5, with 9 bases aligning to TRBD1. The CDR3 loop spans 15 amino acids. Germline CDR1 reads SNHLY; CDR2 reads FYNNEI. J gave up 1 base and V 8 bases, and 8 bases lay outside the gene matches. CDR3 DNA sequence: TGTGCCAGCCCTAAAGACAGGGGGAGCCAAGAGACCCAGTACTTC. This codes for CASPKDRGSQETQYF.